The clone carrying this TCR beta chain was found many times. Its antigen remains unidentified. Sample-barcoded 5' priming and a J-beta primer mix drove a second PCR of about 7 to 12 cycles. TCRdb reanalysed the 5' RACE reads using MiXCR and keeps one entry per CDR3 protein. The sample holds under 800,000 distinct CDR3 sequences; more than 40% are singletons and the top ten take roughly 20%. The data are from a study of blood T cells in healthy people across ages. General observations from the study: Donors of long life had a larger count of naive CD4+ cells and greater diversity than aged donors. In older individuals, TCR beta diversity per million T cells was lower, falling roughly linearly with age. Estimates based on one million T cells were treated as lower bounds.

This receptor was identified in a woman in her fifties or sixties in good health. Sequencing was carried out using blood.

CDR3 residues: CASSLDNGYEQYF. For the CDR3, the DNA is TGTGCCAGCAGCTTAGATAATGGCTACGAGCAGTACTTC. This rearrangement joins TRBV7-2 to TRBJ2-7; D call uncertain. Germline V gives CDR1 SGHTA, CDR2 FQGNSA. V was cut by 1 base and J by 3 bases, with 7 bases left in between. This CDR3 region has 13 residues. The full variable domain, completed using reference TRBV7-2 and TRBJ2-7, is GAGVSQSPSNKVTEKGKDVELRCDPISGHTALYWYRQSLGQGLEFLIYFQGNSAPDKSGLPSDRFSAERTGGSVSTLTIQRTQQEDSAVYLCASSLDNGYEQYFGPGTRLTVT.